One and the same sample provided the 6 T cell receptor beta chains below, sequenced in a study of chemoradiotherapy in HPV16-positive cancers. Some clones are missing from TCRdb's copy, which holds only in-frame ones; the method was immunoSEQ multiplex PCR. The table has roughly 70,000 clones, approximately 91% seen once. The specimen was blood, collected from a patient who underwent chemoradiotherapy. The receptor source for this set is a human donor with HPV-associated anogenital cancer.

The chain links TRBV9 to TRBJ2-3; unclear D gene. Germline CDR1 reads SGDLS; CDR2 reads YYNGEE. The CDR3 spans 16 residues. V shed 0 bases and J shed 2 bases, with 13 bases lying between them. As DNA, the CDR3 is TGTGCCAGCAGCGTAGGACCCACCCAAAACACAGATACGCAGTATTTT. Residues: CASSVGPTQNTDTQYF.

The rearrangement links TRBV9 to TRBJ1-2, with a possible D match to TRBD1 (6 bases). Germline V lookup: CDR1 SGDLS, CDR2 YYNGEE. The CDR3 runs to 15 residues. Trimming took off 0 bases at V and 4 bases at J, with 13 bases between the two ends. CDR3 bases: TGTGCCAGCAGCGTAGAAGCGGCAGGGGCCTATGGCTACACCTTC. Its protein is CASSVEAAGAYGYTF.

The gene calls are TRBV29-1 and TRBJ2-3; TRBD2 is a possible D gene (6 bases). Germline CDR1 SQVTM, CDR2 ANQGSEA. The CDR3 has 14 residues. V gave up 7 bases and J gave up 6 bases, with 20 bases separating them. CDR3 in amino acids: CSASGTSTWDTQYF. The DNA for the CDR3 is TGCAGCGCCTCCGGGACTTCCACGTGGGATACGCAGTATTTT.

This rearrangement joins TRBV5-5 to TRBJ1-2, with unresolved D. Germline CDR1 and CDR2: SGHKS and YYEKEE (reference sequence). CDR3 length: 14 amino acids. Between the trimmed V and J ends, which lost 3 bases and 4 bases, there was a span of 13 bases. The CDR3 is CASSSGSEGYGYTF. CDR3 sequence (DNA): TGTGCCAGCAGCTCGGGGTCGGAGGGCTATGGCTACACCTTC.

The chain uses TRBV5-1 and TRBJ1-1; 9 bases match TRBD1. The CDR3 has 18 residues. Trimming cost V 3 bases and J 3 bases; bases outside gene matches: 15. Germline CDR1 reads SGHRS; CDR2 reads YFSETQ. This CDR3 is CASSWGVSDRGIDTEAFF. The CDR3 DNA sequence: TGCGCCAGCAGCTGGGGGGTCTCGGACAGGGGAATTGACACTGAAGCTTTCTTT.

This rearrangement joins TRBV10-1 to TRBJ2-3; 8 nucleotides agree with TRBD2. This CDR3 contains 16 residues. Germline V gives CDR1 WNHNN, CDR2 SYGVQD (reference sequence). J gave up 0 bases and V 3 bases, and 5 bases lay outside the gene matches. CDR3 in DNA: TGCGCCAGCAGTGACCGGGGGGGAACTAGCACAGATACGCAGTATTTT. This sequence encodes CASSDRGGTSTDTQYF.